Below, 32 T cell receptor beta chains from the same sample are listed, as sequenced in a study of T cells after yellow fever vaccination. MiXCR was run by TCRdb on the 5' RACE reads, yielding one entry per CDR3 protein. Of a few hundred thousand distinct CDR3 sequences in the sample, about 7% were seen once. Specimen: CD4+ T cells sorted from PBMCs, collected on the day of the yellow fever booster vaccination. The receptors stem from a man younger than 45 who received the YFV17D yellow fever vaccine.

There are many counts of this clonotype. The chain uses TRBV15 and TRBJ2-4, with D uncertain. The ends were cut back, 8 bases at V and 8 bases at J, with 10 bases in the middle. CDR1 and CDR2 from the germline V gene are LNHNV and YYDKDF (reference sequence). The CDR3 is 11 residues long. The CDR3 coding sequence is TGTGCCACCTCTACCGGCCACATTCAGTACTTC. It specifies CATSTGHIQYF.

This clonotype was observed a few times. This chain links TRBV2 with TRBJ2-1, with 8 bases lining up with TRBD2. This CDR3 comprises 15 residues. The J segment lost 4 bases and the V segment lost 6 bases, leaving 8 bases of the junction unmatched. Per germline, CDR1 SNHLY and CDR2 FYNNEI. The CDR3 nucleotides are TGTGCCAGCAGAACGGGGACTAGGGAATACAATGAGCAGTTCTTC. This codes for CASRTGTREYNEQFF. The entire variable domain, with the rest obtained from reference TRBV2 and TRBJ2-1, is as follows: EPEVTQTPSHQVTQMGQEVILRCVPISNHLYFYWYRQILGQKVEFLVSFYNNEISEKSEIFDDQFSVERPDGSNFTLKIRSTKLEDSAMYFCASRTGTREYNEQFFGPGTRLTVL.

V usage is TRBV20-1 and J usage is TRBJ2-7, with TRBD2 identical over 12 bases. This CDR3 is 15 amino acids long. The germline V gene encodes CDR1 DFQATT and CDR2 SNEGSKA (reference sequence). The V and J ends lost 5 bases and 4 bases, in that order; junction bases with no gene match: 9. Here the CDR3 DNA reads TGCAGTGCTTTTACTAGCGGGAGGAATCGGTACGAGCAGTACTTC. Translation: CSAFTSGRNRYEQYF.

At least ten counts were recorded for this clonotype. The V and J genes are TRBV7-2 and TRBJ2-2; D call uncertain. V was clipped by 7 bases and J by 6 bases, with 12 bases between them. Germline V gene data show CDR1 as SGHTA and CDR2 as FQGNSA. The CDR3 has 13 residues. The CDR3 DNA follows: TGTGCCAGCACCCCTGGTTGGTCCGGGGAGCTGTTTTTT. Protein product: CASTPGWSGELFF.

The table lists this clonotype with a few counts. This chain uses TRBV11-1 with TRBJ2-1, with 9 bases that match TRBD2. The CDR3 spans 17 residues. Germline-derived CDR1 and CDR2 are SGHAT and FQDESV (reference sequence). Trimming at V came to 1 base and at J to 9 bases, leaving 13 bases not matched to a gene. CDR3 in amino acids: CASSLEWASGIAVEQFF. The CDR3 nucleotides are TGTGCCAGCAGCTTAGAATGGGCTAGCGGGATCGCGGTTGAGCAGTTCTTC.

CDR3 in amino acids: CSANGGDETQYF. The CDR3, as DNA: TGCAGTGCTAATGGGGGGGATGAGACCCAGTACTTC. The chain combines TRBV20-1 with TRBJ2-5; 7 nucleotides line up with TRBD2. The CDR3 runs 12 residues. After removal of 4 bases from V and 5 bases from J, the junction contained 4 bases not matched to a gene. CDR1 is DFQATT and CDR2 is SNEGSKA in the germline V gene (reference sequence).

This clonotype was observed a handful of times. The chain couples TRBV28 to TRBJ2-2; the D gene is possibly TRBD2 (7 bases). Germline V CDR1 and CDR2: MDHEN, SYDVKM. V lost 10 bases and J lost 3, with 21 bases in between. CDR3 length: 16 residues. This chain's CDR3 is CATTYGGSGDTGELFF. The CDR3 nucleotides read TGTGCCACCACTTACGGGGGCAGCGGGGACACCGGGGAGCTGTTTTTT.

The chain couples TRBV30 to TRBJ2-7; 7 positions match TRBD1. Trimming removed 4 bases from V and 4 bases from J; junction bases left unmatched: 10. The CDR3 is made up of 14 amino acids. Germline V gene sequence: CDR1 GTSNPN, CDR2 SVGIG (reference sequence). DNA for the CDR3: TGTGCCTGGACTCTAGGGAACAGGGGTTACGAGCAGTACTTC. Protein sequence: CAWTLGNRGYEQYF.

The chain is built from TRBV20-1 and TRBJ2-1, with TRBD2 identical over 13 bases. This CDR3 is 19 amino acids long. The V gene end was trimmed by 0 bases and the J gene end by 8 bases; junction bases not matched to a gene: 16. Germline CDR1 reads DFQATT; CDR2 reads SNEGSKA (reference sequence). DNA for the CDR3: TGCAGTGCTAGAGATCTGGCGGGGACTAGCGGGATGGTATTTTATGAGCAGTTCTTC. Its protein product is CSARDLAGTSGMVFYEQFF.

This chain joins TRBV29-1 and TRBJ2-7; TRBD1 or TRBD2 may be the D gene (5 bases each). The V end lost 4 bases, the J end lost 3 bases, and 16 bases lay between the germline ends. Germline V CDR1 and CDR2: SQVTM, ANQGSEA. This CDR3 has 14 residues. The CDR3 DNA is TGCAGCGTTGGGGGCGGGTTGGCTAGCTACGAGCAGTACTTC. Translation: CSVGGGLASYEQYF.

The rearrangement uses TRBV30 and TRBJ2-5; TRBD1 is a possible D gene (6 bases). CDR1 GTSNPN and CDR2 SVGIG come from the germline V gene (reference sequence). V lost 4 bases and J lost 4, with 13 bases in between. The CDR3 runs to 13 residues. CDR3 sequence: CAWKLGAVETQYF. The CDR3 coding sequence is TGTGCCTGGAAGCTGGGGGCGGTAGAGACCCAGTACTTC. The full variable domain, in which reference TRBV30 and TRBJ2-5 provide the parts outside the CDR3, is SQTIHQWPATLVQPVGSPLSLECTVEGTSNPNLYWYRQAAGRGLQLLFYSVGIGQISSEVPQNLSASRPQDRQFILSSKKLLLSDSGFYLCAWKLGAVETQYFGPGTRLLVL.

The CDR3 region has the DNA TGTGCCAGCAGCGTAGTCAGGGTACACGGGGAGCTGTTTTTT. Encoded protein: CASSVVRVHGELFF. This rearrangement joins TRBV9 to TRBJ2-2; D is perhaps TRBD1 (5 bases). Trimming removed 0 bases at V and 7 bases at J, with 10 bases between. Germline V gives CDR1 SGDLS, CDR2 YYNGEE. CDR3 length: 14 amino acids.

The chain combines TRBV7-2 with TRBJ2-7; the D is unclear. The CDR3 contains 13 residues. Germline V lookup: CDR1 SGHTA, CDR2 FQGNSA. Trimming took off 4 bases at V and 3 bases at J, with 10 bases between the two ends. DNA for the CDR3: TGTGCCAGCAGCTCCGCTAGGGACTACGAGCAGTACTTC. This sequence encodes CASSSARDYEQYF.

This clonotype was detected ten times or more. This chain joins TRBV30 and TRBJ2-2; D might be TRBD1 (6 bases). Deletions cut 1 base from V and 5 bases from J, with 11 bases between. Germline-derived CDR1 and CDR2 are GTSNPN and SVGIG (reference sequence). CDR3 size: 14 residues. Here the CDR3 reads CAWSASGVTGELFF. CDR3 sequence (DNA): TGTGCCTGGAGTGCATCAGGGGTGACCGGGGAGCTGTTTTTT.

The V and J genes are TRBV7-9 and TRBJ2-1; a possible D gene is TRBD2 (6 bases). V shed 5 bases and J shed 5 bases, with 34 bases lying between them. The V gene's germline CDR1 is SEHNR and CDR2 FQNEAQ (reference sequence). The CDR3 is made up of 21 amino acids. CDR3 sequence reads: CASSPGTRLGLAPPLNNEQFF. In DNA, the CDR3 is TGTGCCAGCAGCCCAGGGACTCGCTTAGGGCTAGCCCCCCCCCTTAACAATGAGCAGTTCTTC.

This clonotype was counted between two and nine times. V gene TRBV6-2 or TRBV6-3 combines with J gene TRBJ2-2; D not certain. Germline V gene sequence: CDR1 MNHEY, CDR2 SVGEGT. The CDR3 sequence is 13 residues long. For the CDR3, the DNA is TGTGCAATCGGGCAGGCGAACACCGGGGAGCTGTTTTTT. This gives the protein CAIGQANTGELFF.

This clonotype showed up many times. The V gene is TRBV30, the J gene TRBJ2-5, with 10 bases matching TRBD1. Germline loops: CDR1 GTSNPN, CDR2 SVGIG (reference sequence). This CDR3 spans 15 amino acids. The junction had 8 bases not matched to a gene; V was cut back by 2 bases and J by 5 bases. CDR3 DNA sequence: TGTGCCTGGAGTATCGGACAGGGGGTGGTCGAGACCCAGTACTTC. Its protein product is CAWSIGQGVVETQYF. Full variable domain (rest looked up from reference TRBV30 and TRBJ2-5): SQTIHQWPATLVQPVGSPLSLECTVEGTSNPNLYWYRQAAGRGLQLLFYSVGIGQISSEVPQNLSASRPQDRQFILSSKKLLLSDSGFYLCAWSIGQGVVETQYFGPGTRLLVL.

CDR3: CASSPKGPATNEKLFF. DNA for the CDR3: TGTGCCAGCAGCCCAAAAGGTCCAGCAACTAATGAAAAACTGTTTTTT. This chain connects TRBV7-2 to TRBJ1-4; no definite D call. Trimming shortened V by 5 bases and J by 0 bases, and 13 bases separated the two germline ends. Germline CDR1 and CDR2: SGHTA and FQGNSA. The CDR3 has 16 residues.

This clonotype was counted ten times or more. The rearrangement uses TRBV20-1 and TRBJ2-3; 7 bases fit TRBD2. Per the germline V gene, CDR1 is DFQATT and CDR2 is SNEGSKA (reference sequence). Trimming removed 3 bases from V and 8 bases from J; junction bases left unmatched: 5. CDR3 length equals 12 residues. The chain's CDR3 is CSARETSFTQYF. The CDR3 nucleotides read TGCAGTGCTAGGGAGACTAGCTTTACGCAGTATTTT.

Worth noting for this clonotype: Germline is not matched at one junction end, which may reflect a read error. This chain joins TRBV20-1 and TRBJ2-2; 14 bases align to TRBD2. This CDR3 contains 17 residues. CDR1 and CDR2 (germline): DFQATT, SNEGSKA (reference sequence). As DNA, the CDR3 is TGCTGTGCCATGGGGACTAGCGGGAGTCTGGGCACCGGGGAGCTGTTTTTT. This gives the protein CCAMGTSGSLGTGELFF.

CDR3 region: CASSYLYMASTGELFF. CDR3 nucleotides: TGTGCCAGCAGTTACCTCTATATGGCGAGCACCGGGGAGCTGTTTTTT. The chain carries TRBV6-2 or TRBV6-3 and TRBJ2-2; D remains unclear. CDR1 is MNHEY and CDR2 is SVGEGT in the germline V gene. Deletions cut 2 bases from V and 4 bases from J, with 14 bases between. This CDR3 has 16 residues.

This clonotype was seen only a few times. The genes are TRBV19 and TRBJ2-5; D remains unclear. V was pared by 6 bases and J by 5 bases, with 10 bases between. The CDR3 is 12 residues long. Germline CDR1 and CDR2: LNHDA and SQIVND (reference sequence). CDR3 nucleotides: TGTGCCAGTAGACTCTCGGGCGAGACCCAGTACTTC. Its protein product is CASRLSGETQYF.

This clonotype was seen ten or more times. This rearrangement joins TRBV20-1 to TRBJ2-4; 13 bases are shared with TRBD2. CDR3 length: 14 amino acids. CDR1 and CDR2 from the germline V gene are DFQATT and SNEGSKA (reference sequence). The V gene end was trimmed by 5 bases and the J gene end by 9 bases; junction bases not matched to a gene: 7. For the CDR3, the DNA is TGCAGTGCTTCGAGGACTAGCGGGAGTGTCATTCAGTACTTC. This sequence encodes CSASRTSGSVIQYF.

The chain employs TRBV5-1 and TRBJ2-3, with TRBD2 matching over 11 bases. V was pared by 6 bases and J by 5 bases, with 8 bases of the junction left unmatched. This CDR3 comprises 15 residues. Germline CDR1 is SGHRS and CDR2 is YFSETQ. The CDR3 region is CASTLAGGAVDTQYF. CDR3 sequence (DNA): TGCGCCAGCACCCTAGCGGGAGGTGCCGTAGATACGCAGTATTTT.

This clonotype has more than one count but fewer than ten. The CDR3 sequence is CASSQEGQTQYF. The CDR3 nucleotides read TGTGCCAGCAGCCAAGAAGGACAAACCCAGTACTTC. This chain connects TRBV3-1 to TRBJ2-5; weak D call: TRBD1 (5 bases). The germline V gene encodes CDR1 LGHDT and CDR2 YNNKEL (reference sequence). This CDR3 region has 12 residues. Trimming took 0 bases from V and 8 from J, leaving 7 bases between them.

The chain couples TRBV7-9 to TRBJ2-3; possibly TRBD2 for D (5 bases). The CDR3 length is 15 residues. V lost 3 bases, J lost 11 bases, and 21 bases lay in between. Germline lookup yields CDR1 SEHNR and CDR2 FQNEAQ (reference sequence). The CDR3 DNA reads as TGTGCCAGCAGCTTCGACCTAGTCCGGGGTGTTATGCAGTATTTT. Its protein is CASSFDLVRGVMQYF.

This chain connects TRBV11-2 to TRBJ2-2; unclear D gene. The CDR3 runs 17 residues. Trimming stripped 3 bases from V and 0 bases from J, with 14 bases between. CDR1 is SGHAT, CDR2 FQNNGV, per germline. The CDR3 nucleotides are TGTGCCAGCAGCTTCTTTGTCGCATCAACGAACACCGGGGAGCTGTTTTTT. It codes for CASSFFVASTNTGELFF.

This clonotype came up many times. This sequence joins TRBV20-1 and TRBJ1-4; possibly TRBD1 for D (6 bases). The CDR3 spans 16 residues. V was clipped by 3 bases and J by 5 bases, with 19 bases between them. Germline V lookup: CDR1 DFQATT, CDR2 SNEGSKA (reference sequence). CDR3 DNA: TGCAGTGCTAGTTCAGGGGCCCAGGCCATAAATGAAAAACTGTTTTTT. Amino acid sequence: CSASSGAQAINEKLFF.

This clonotype came up many times. The chain uses TRBV5-1 and TRBJ2-6; the D is unclear. CDR1 and CDR2 from the germline V gene are SGHRS and YFSETQ. V lost 0 bases and J 1 base, leaving 5 bases between the germline ends. This CDR3 region has 15 residues. The CDR3 DNA reads TGCGCCAGCAGCTTGGGCGCGTCTGGGGCCAACGTCCTGACTTTC. Encoded protein: CASSLGASGANVLTF.

This clonotype was recorded at least ten times. The V gene is TRBV5-1, the J gene TRBJ2-5; 7 bases match TRBD1. The J segment lost 3 bases and the V segment lost 2 bases, leaving 1 base of the junction unmatched. Germline lookup yields CDR1 SGHRS and CDR2 YFSETQ. The CDR3 is 13 amino acids. CDR3 DNA: TGCGCCAGCAGCTTCGACAGGGAAGAGACCCAGTACTTC. Translated: CASSFDREETQYF.

The genes are TRBV18 and TRBJ1-1; TRBD1 aligns across 7 bases. Unmatched junction bases numbered 8, after V lost 3 bases and J lost 4 bases. CDR1 and CDR2 from the germline V gene are KGHSH and LQKENI. The CDR3 contains 15 residues. The DNA of the CDR3 is TGTGCCAGCTCACCTCCAAACAGGGGAGGCACTGAAGCTTTCTTT. Its protein product is CASSPPNRGGTEAFF.

This clonotype was recorded a few times. This sequence joins TRBV20-1 and TRBJ2-1; D possibly corresponds to TRBD2 (6 bases). The CDR3 loop spans 14 amino acids. Trimming removed 1 base from V and 12 bases from J, with 19 bases in between. Per the germline V gene, CDR1 is DFQATT and CDR2 is SNEGSKA (reference sequence). DNA for the CDR3: TGCAGTGCTAGAGGCGGGGCCATGGTTGAAGGGCAGTTCTTC. Protein sequence: CSARGGAMVEGQFF.